Presented here are 20 T cell receptor beta chains from one specimen sequenced in a study of T cells in Graves' hyperthyroidism and ophthalmopathy. The TCR beta CDR3 regions underwent amplification using RNA transcripts as the source. TCR CDR3 regions were first amplified by RT-PCR with HTBI primers. From the multiplex PCR reads, TCRdb called clonotypes with MiXCR, one entry per CDR3 protein. The sample carries 470,000 or so distinct CDR3 sequences, less than 25% recorded once. Input material: blood. The receptors derive from a man younger than 30 with Graves' hyperthyroidism.

This clonotype was seen at least ten times. The V call is TRBV12-3 or TRBV12-4, the J call TRBJ1-2; D perhaps matches TRBD1 (5 bases). CDR3 length equals 13 residues. V lost 1 base and J lost 8, with 11 bases in between. DNA for the CDR3: TGTGCCAGCAGTTTAGGCAGGGTAATCGGCTACACCTTC. Amino acids: CASSLGRVIGYTF.

Only a few counts were recorded for this clonotype. V usage is TRBV5-5 and J usage is TRBJ2-7; D perhaps matches TRBD1 (6 bases). This CDR3 has 15 amino acids. Germline loops: CDR1 SGHKS, CDR2 YYEKEE (reference sequence). The V and J ends lost 4 bases and 3 bases respectively, with 17 bases between them. For the CDR3, the DNA is TGTGCCAGCAGCCCACCAGGGGTCGGGGACTACGAGCAGTACTTC. Its protein product is CASSPPGVGDYEQYF.

This clonotype has at least ten counts. The gene calls are TRBV20-1 and TRBJ1-2; 7 positions match TRBD1. V lost 5 bases and J lost 4; bases outside the gene matches: 4. This CDR3 comprises 12 residues. CDR1 and CDR2 (germline): DFQATT, SNEGSKA (reference sequence). CDR3 loop: CSAGGGGYGYTF. The DNA for the CDR3 is TGCAGTGCTGGAGGGGGCGGCTATGGCTACACCTTC.

In this sample, this clonotype turned up many times. The rearrangement links TRBV19 to TRBJ1-5, with D maybe TRBD1 (6 bases). The V gene's germline CDR1 is LNHDA and CDR2 SQIVND (reference sequence). CDR3 size: 16 residues. Trimming cost V 3 bases and J 4 bases, with 16 bases left between them. The CDR3 coding sequence is TGTGCCAGTAGTATCAGAGGGGGGCTTAGGAATCAGCCCCAGCATTTT. It codes for CASSIRGGLRNQPQHF. Filled out from reference TRBV19 and TRBJ1-5, the complete variable domain reads DGGITQSPKYLFRKEGQNVTLSCEQNLNHDAMYWYRQDPGQGLRLIYYSQIVNDFQKGDIAEGYSVSREKKESFPLTVTSAQKNPTAFYLCASSIRGGLRNQPQHFGDGTRLSIL.

This clonotype has a count of ten or more. The gene calls are TRBV19 and TRBJ1-5; D not resolved. Trimming removed 4 bases at V and 0 bases at J, with 16 bases between. Germline assignment: CDR1 LNHDA and CDR2 SQIVND (reference sequence). CDR3 length equals 17 residues. CDR3 DNA sequence: TGTGCCAGTAGTAGGGGTCTAGTTTCGTATAGCAATCAGCCCCAGCATTTT. It yields the protein CASSRGLVSYSNQPQHF.

The J gene is TRBJ2-4, the V gene TRBV7-9; D call uncertain. V was trimmed by 1 base and J by 11 bases, leaving 12 bases between them. CDR1 and CDR2 from the germline V gene are SEHNR and FQNEAQ (reference sequence). This CDR3 has 13 residues. The CDR3 sequence: CASSLDPREVQYF. CDR3 in DNA: TGTGCCAGCAGCTTAGACCCTAGAGAGGTTCAGTACTTC.

In this sample, this clonotype turned up many times. The rearrangement joins TRBV9 to TRBJ2-5; 7 nucleotides match TRBD2. CDR1 and CDR2 from the germline V gene are SGDLS and YYNGEE. V was clipped by 2 bases and J by 6 bases; unmatched bases: 7. This CDR3 spans 14 amino acids. CDR3 protein: CASSVTAGVKTQYF. The DNA for the CDR3 is TGTGCCAGCAGCGTGACGGCGGGAGTAAAGACCCAGTACTTC.

This clonotype was counted a few times. A much larger clone is a single base away; this may be a read error. This rearrangement joins TRBV5-1 to TRBJ2-3, with D possibly being TRBD2 (6 bases). Trimming removed 5 bases from V and 3 bases from J, with 10 bases in between. The CDR3 totals 13 residues. Germline CDR1 reads SGHRS; CDR2 reads YFSETQ. The CDR3 DNA reads as TGCGCCAGCAGATCACGGGGGACAGATACGCAGTATTTT. It yields the protein CASRSRGTDTQYF.

In this sample, this clonotype turned up a few times. The chain is built from TRBV5-6 and TRBJ1-1; no firm D call. The V end was cut by 4 bases, the J end by 5 bases, with 15 bases between. Germline V gives CDR1 SGHDT, CDR2 YYEEEE. The CDR3 runs 14 residues. CDR3 amino acids: CASSQPRRWTEAFF. As DNA, the CDR3 is TGTGCCAGCAGCCAACCCCGGCGTTGGACTGAAGCTTTCTTT.

The table lists this clonotype with many counts. The chain has TRBV5-1 and TRBJ2-7; D may correspond to TRBD1 or TRBD2 (5 bases each). V dropped 1 base and J dropped 9 bases, with 14 bases sitting between them. This CDR3 region has 13 residues. Germline values: CDR1 SGHRS, CDR2 YFSETQ. The CDR3 DNA reads TGCGCCAGCAGCTTGAGGGGACCCGGCGGGCAGTACTTC. It encodes CASSLRGPGGQYF.

This clonotype was counted at least ten times. The chain carries TRBV19 and TRBJ1-2, with 8 bases aligning to TRBD1. V lost 5 bases and J lost 8; bases outside the gene matches: 13. Germline V gene lookup returns CDR1 LNHDA and CDR2 SQIVND (reference sequence). CDR3 size: 15 residues. The CDR3 sequence: CASSFFAGQEKGYTF. The CDR3, as DNA: TGTGCCAGTAGTTTTTTTGCGGGACAGGAAAAAGGCTACACCTTC.

This clonotype appeared many times. The chain couples TRBV28 to TRBJ1-2; perhaps TRBD1 as D (5 bases). This CDR3 spans 13 amino acids. The V end lost 3 bases, the J end lost 4 bases, and 9 bases lay between the germline ends. Germline V gene lookup returns CDR1 MDHEN and CDR2 SYDVKM. In DNA form, the CDR3 reads TGTGCCAGCAGTTTTCGGGGCAGCTATGGCTACACCTTC. Translation gives CASSFRGSYGYTF.

This clonotype was counted only a few times. The rearrangement links TRBV3-1 to TRBJ2-7; D gene unclear. CDR3 length equals 14 residues. V dropped 2 bases and J dropped 2 bases, with 10 bases sitting between them. Germline V gene data show CDR1 as LGHDT and CDR2 as YNNKEL (reference sequence). CDR3 nucleotide sequence: TGTGCCAGCAGCCAAAGTGCGCCTACCTACGAGCAGTACTTC. It encodes CASSQSAPTYEQYF.

This clonotype has only one observation. A much more abundant neighbour one base away suggests this may be a read error. The rearrangement links TRBV30 to TRBJ2-7, with 7 positions matching TRBD2. The CDR3 has 12 amino acids. CDR1 and CDR2 from the germline V gene are GTSNPN and SVGIG (reference sequence). The CDR3 here is CAWNRREGEQCF. CDR3 nucleotide sequence: TGTGCCTGGAACCGTAGGGAGGGCGAGCAGTGCTTC.

In this sample, this clonotype turned up a few times. The chain couples TRBV6-1 to TRBJ2-4; 7 bases match TRBD1. CDR3 size: 14 residues. Germline V gene data show CDR1 as MNHNS and CDR2 as SASEGT. V lost 6 bases to trimming and J lost 4 bases; unmatched junction nucleotides: 6. As DNA, the CDR3 is TGTGCCAGCAGCCCCGGGACAGAAAAAAACATTCAGTACTTC. It encodes CASSPGTEKNIQYF.

In this sample, this clonotype turned up many times. V is TRBV28 and J is TRBJ1-1, with a weak D call TRBD1 (6 bases). CDR1 is MDHEN, CDR2 SYDVKM, per germline. The CDR3 is 13 amino acids. Trimming left V 3 bases short and J 5 bases short, with 10 bases between. The DNA of the CDR3 is TGTGCCAGCAGTTTGGAGGGGGAGACTGAAGCTTTCTTT. This encodes CASSLEGETEAFF.

The chain has TRBV6-1 and TRBJ1-1, with 8 nucleotides matching TRBD1. The CDR3 loop spans 16 amino acids. Germline V CDR1 and CDR2: MNHNS, SASEGT. V lost 6 bases and J lost 1; bases outside the gene matches: 10. The CDR3 loop is CASSQDQGAGNTEAFF. The DNA of the CDR3 is TGTGCCAGCAGCCAGGATCAGGGGGCGGGGAACACTGAAGCTTTCTTT.

This clonotype was recorded at least ten times. The chain combines TRBV6-1 with TRBJ2-2; D remains unclear. Trimming pared 6 bases from V and 2 bases from J, leaving 10 bases between. Germline loops: CDR1 MNHNS, CDR2 SASEGT. There are 14 residues in the CDR3. CDR3 sequence reads: CASRAIDNTGELFF. CDR3 in DNA: TGTGCCAGCAGGGCCATTGATAACACCGGGGAGCTGTTTTTT.

This clonotype was seen at least ten times. The chain joins TRBV19 to TRBJ1-5; no clear D. The CDR3 extends over 17 amino acids. The germline CDR1 and CDR2 sequences are LNHDA and SQIVND (reference sequence). V shed 6 bases and J shed 0 bases, with 18 bases lying between them. The CDR3 spells CASRTTGPADSNQPQHF. CDR3 DNA sequence: TGTGCCAGTAGAACCACGGGTCCCGCGGATAGCAATCAGCCCCAGCATTTT.

This clonotype was picked up many times. This chain links TRBV27 with TRBJ2-5; the match to TRBD1 covers 9 bases. With 4 bases clipped from V and 5 bases from J, the junction kept 8 bases outside the gene matches. CDR3 length equals 15 residues. The germline V gene has CDR1 MNHEY and CDR2 SMNVEV (reference sequence). CDR3 in amino acids: CASSSLGTGRETQYF. The CDR3 DNA sequence: TGTGCCAGCAGTTCCCTCGGGACAGGGAGGGAGACCCAGTACTTC.